Listed here is a single TCR beta chain. Antigen unknown. The study reverse transcribed the entire isolated RNA, so it sequenced expressed TCRB transcripts. Sequenced naive, central memory and regulatory T cell samples produced an average of around 3.9 million reads. The data were produced by immunoSEQ multiplex PCR, yet TCRdb's version contains in-frame clones alone and is incomplete. This sample carries over 150,000 clones, about 8.3% of them seen once, and the ten largest clones take 0.45% to 0.6%. The authors obtained over 95% purity in all sorted populations. The sample is drawn from a study of beta chain features in type 1 diabetes. General study points: The study found moderately but significantly shorter TCRB CDR3s in all four CD4+ subsets of Type 1 diabetes patients. Diminished insertions and augmented deletions at VDJ junctions characterized type 1 diabetes patients. In the patient group, naive, central memory and Treg TCRB repertoires seemed more alike than in the healthy donor group.

Input material: central memory CD4+ T cells from blood. The TCR was taken from a woman aged 18-30 years with type 1 diabetes.

The CDR3 sequence: CASSWAGGLYAGEQFF. CDR3 bases: TGTGCCAGCAGTTGGGCGGGGGGGTTGTATGCGGGTGAGCAGTTCTTC. The chain has TRBV6-5 and TRBJ2-1, with 9 bases identical to TRBD2. Germline trimming cut 4 bases from V and 9 bases from J; bases unmatched to any gene: 13. Looked up from germline, CDR1 is MNHEY and CDR2 is SVGAGI. The CDR3 consists of 16 residues.